This T cell receptor beta chain derives from a study of blood T cell repertoires in COVID-19. Study-wide context: Acute and convalescent COVID-19 samples came from the United States, Italy and Spain. Sources were T cells, B-cell-depleted T cells, or PBMCs; the material itself was cDNA or gDNA.

Here immunoSEQ multiplex PCR was the method, and the copy in TCRdb shows in-frame clones only, minus some. The sample has 250,000 to 300,000 clones, over 65% seen once; the top ten hold about 3.5%. The sample holds a few counts of this clone. V gave up 7 bases and J gave up 5 bases; unmatched junction bases: 2. This CDR3 is built from 11 residues. Germline loops: CDR1 SQVTM, CDR2 ANQGSEA. The V gene is TRBV29-1, the J gene TRBJ1-2; TRBD1 matches 9 bases. The sequenced sample was peripheral blood. This TCR was sampled from a woman of 80 years or more with acute or convalescent COVID-19. The CDR3 spells CSADRGYGYTF. The CDR3 DNA is TGCAGCGCGGACAGGGGATATGGCTACACCTTC.